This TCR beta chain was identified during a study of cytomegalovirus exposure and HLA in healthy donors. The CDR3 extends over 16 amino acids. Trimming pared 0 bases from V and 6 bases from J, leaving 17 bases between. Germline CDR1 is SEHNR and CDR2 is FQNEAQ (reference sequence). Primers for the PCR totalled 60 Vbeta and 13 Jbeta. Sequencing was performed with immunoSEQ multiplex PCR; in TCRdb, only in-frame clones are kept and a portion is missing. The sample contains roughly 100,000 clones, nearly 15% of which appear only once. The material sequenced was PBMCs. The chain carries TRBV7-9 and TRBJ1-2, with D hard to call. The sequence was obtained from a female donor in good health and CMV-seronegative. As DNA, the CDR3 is TGTGCCAGCAGCTTAGCGGTATTCAGGAGGCGAGATGGCTACACCTTC. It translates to CASSLAVFRRRDGYTF.